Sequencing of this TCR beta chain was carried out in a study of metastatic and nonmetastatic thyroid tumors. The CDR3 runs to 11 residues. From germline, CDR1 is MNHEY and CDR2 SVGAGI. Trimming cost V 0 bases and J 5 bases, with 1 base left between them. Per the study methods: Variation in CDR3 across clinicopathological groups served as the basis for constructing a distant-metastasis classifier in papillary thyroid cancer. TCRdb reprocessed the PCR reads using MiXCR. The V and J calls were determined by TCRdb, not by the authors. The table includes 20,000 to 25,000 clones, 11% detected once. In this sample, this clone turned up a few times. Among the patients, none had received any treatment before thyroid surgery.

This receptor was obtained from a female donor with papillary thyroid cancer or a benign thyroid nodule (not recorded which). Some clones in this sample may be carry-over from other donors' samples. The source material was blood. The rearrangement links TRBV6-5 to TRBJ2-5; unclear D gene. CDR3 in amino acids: CASSYSETQYF. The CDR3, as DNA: TGTGCCAGCAGTTACTCCGAGACCCAGTACTTC.